This T cell receptor beta chain was identified during a study of T cells in women clearing cervical HPV infection. The wider study: Donors had HPV16-related CIN3 or worse; 2 had invasive cancer. For cases, blood was sampled a median around 150 days after lesion detection, interquartile range about 90 to 210 days.

The V gene's germline CDR1 is LNHDA and CDR2 SQIVND (reference sequence). Trimming cost V 5 bases and J 3 bases; bases outside gene matches: 6. The CDR3 loop spans 14 amino acids. Clones were sequenced by immunoSEQ multiplex PCR, and TCRdb holds only the in-frame ones, with some missing. The sample table sets out tens of thousands of clones. As regards this clone: The read ends 3 residues before the CDR3 terminus; that terminus is restored from the germline J gene.

HPV was found by MY09/MY11 PCR and dot-blot genotyping. The chain carries TRBV19 and TRBJ2-7; 8 nucleotides align to TRBD1. Sequencing used blood buffy coat. This receptor was obtained from a woman aged 18-70 years with a cervical HPV16 infection that either progressed to CIN3+ or cleared (not recorded which). The part of the CDR3 DNA that was read is TGTGCCAGTAGTTTCGGGACAGGCCGCTACGAG. It translates to CASSFGTGRYE. The entire CDR3 reads CASSFGTGRYEQYF.